Below, one TCR beta chain is given with its context. CDR3 length: 14 residues. Germline CDR1 SGHDT, CDR2 YYEEEE. The V end lost 2 bases, the J end lost 2 bases, and 11 bases lay between the germline ends. It was with 60 Vbeta and 13 Jbeta primers that the PCR ran. Method: immunoSEQ multiplex PCR; TCRdb's copy keeps in-frame clones and lacks some. The sample records 250,000 or so clones, roughly four fifths being singletons. This entry comes from a study of cytomegalovirus exposure and HLA in healthy donors. Sequenced input: PBMCs. The TCR was taken from a woman aged 60-70 years in good health and CMV-seropositive. The chain couples TRBV5-6 to TRBJ2-7; D gene uncertain. CDR3 nucleotides: TGTGCCAGCAGCTTCGCAGGAATTACCTACGAGCAGTACTTC. Its protein is CASSFAGITYEQYF.